The clone carrying this T cell receptor (beta chain) has only a few counts. This entry is derived from a study of cytomegalovirus exposure and HLA in healthy donors. 13 Jbeta primers and 60 Vbeta primers were used for the PCR. Clones were sequenced by immunoSEQ multiplex PCR, and TCRdb holds only the in-frame ones, with some missing. This sample has around 130,000 clones; 75% occur once, and the top ten carry less than 3%. The germline gives CDR1 MRHNA, CDR2 SNTAGT. The V and J ends lost 3 bases and 4 bases, in that order; junction bases with no gene match: 2. The CDR3 spans 15 residues. The TCR was taken from a woman between 40 and 55 years old in good health and CMV-seropositive. The chain recombines TRBV6-4 with TRBJ2-3; 12 nucleotides align to TRBD1. The sequencing sample was made of PBMCs. Written as DNA, the CDR3 is TGTGCCAGCAGTGAGGGACAGGGGGCTGCAGATACGCAGTATTTT. It is translated as CASSEGQGAADTQYF.